The 12 T cell receptor beta chains reported below all come from one sample, sequenced in a study of shared clonotypes between healthy human individuals. TCRdb's copy holds only in-frame clones and misses some; the assay was immunoSEQ multiplex PCR. Counted here are a few million clones, 90% to 97% occurring once; the ten biggest clones make up roughly 0.13%. The material sequenced was naive CD4+ T cells sorted from blood. Subset: CD45RA+ positively selected. These receptors were obtained from a man between 18 and 35 years old in good health.

This chain links TRBV6-5 with TRBJ1-3; D ambiguous. This CDR3 contains 12 residues. The ends were cut back, 7 bases at V and 3 bases at J, with 7 bases in the middle. Per germline, CDR1 MNHEY and CDR2 SVGAGI. The CDR3 loop reads CASNTNGNTIYF. The CDR3 region has the DNA TGTGCCAGCAATACAAATGGAAACACCATATATTTT.

V and J are TRBV10-3 and TRBJ1-4; no clear D gene. This CDR3 is built from 13 residues. V lost 7 bases and J 3 bases, leaving 9 bases between the germline ends. CDR1 and CDR2 (germline): ENHRY, SYGVKD. CDR3: CAITGGPNEKLFF. DNA for the CDR3: TGTGCCATCACCGGAGGTCCTAATGAAAAACTGTTTTTT.

To note about this clone: Other DNA sequences within the sample encode an identical CDR3. The rearrangement links TRBV5-4 to TRBJ1-2; no firm D call. The germline V gene has CDR1 SGHNT and CDR2 YYREEE (reference sequence). This CDR3 is built from 13 residues. Trimming left V 3 bases short and J 2 bases short, with 8 bases between. The DNA for the CDR3 is TGTGCCAGCAGCTCCGACGGAAACTATGGCTACACCTTC. Translated, it gives CASSSDGNYGYTF. The full variable domain, with the rest looked up from reference TRBV5-4 and TRBJ1-2, is ETGVTQSPTHLIKTRGQQVTLRCSSQSGHNTVSWYQQALGQGPQFIFQYYREEENGRGNFPPRFSGLQFPNYSSELNVNALELDDSALYLCASSSDGNYGYTFGSGTRLTVV.

The CDR3 DNA reads TGTGCCTACGGGACTTCCACCCTCAATCAGCCCCAGCATTTT. Protein: CAYGTSTLNQPQHF. This chain connects TRBV30 to TRBJ1-5; D might be TRBD1 (5 bases). CDR3 size: 14 residues. Germline assignment: CDR1 GTSNPN and CDR2 SVGIG (reference sequence). The V end was cut by 7 bases, the J end by 3 bases, with 16 bases between. Full variable domain (outside the CDR3, taken from reference TRBV30 and TRBJ1-5): SQTIHQWPATLVQPVGSPLSLECTVEGTSNPNLYWYRQAAGRGLQLLFYSVGIGQISSEVPQNLSASRPQDRQFILSSKKLLLSDSGFYLCAYGTSTLNQPQHFGDGTRLSIL.

The chain is built from TRBV4-1 and TRBJ2-2; 11 nucleotides align to TRBD2. The CDR3 length is 16 residues. Germline trimming cut 2 bases from V and 9 bases from J; bases unmatched to any gene: 8. Per the germline V gene, CDR1 is MGHRA and CDR2 is YSYEKL. The CDR3 loop is CASSQTSGTSGRELFF. The CDR3 region has the DNA TGCGCCAGCAGCCAAACCTCCGGGACTAGCGGCCGGGAGCTGTTTTTT.

CDR3 coding DNA: TGTGCCAGCAGCTTCTTCGTGGGAACCCTGACAGATACGCAGTATTTT. Translating gives CASSFFVGTLTDTQYF. The chain uses TRBV11-2 and TRBJ2-3; D is unclear. V was trimmed by 3 bases and J by 3 bases, leaving 16 bases between them. The germline CDR1 and CDR2 sequences are SGHAT and FQNNGV. CDR3 length: 16 residues.

The rearrangement uses TRBV6-6 and TRBJ2-1; TRBD2 matches 10 bases. There are 15 residues in the CDR3. V trimming: 4 bases; J trimming: 6 bases; junction bases outside the gene matches: 6. The germline gives CDR1 MNHNY, CDR2 SVGAGI (reference sequence). The CDR3 protein is CASSLLAGTINEQFF. For the CDR3, the DNA is TGTGCCAGCAGTTTACTAGCGGGAACTATCAATGAGCAGTTCTTC.

The J gene is TRBJ2-4, the V gene TRBV15, with 9 bases matching TRBD1. The CDR3 sequence is 13 residues long. Germline values: CDR1 LNHNV, CDR2 YYDKDF (reference sequence). V was clipped by 9 bases and J by 6 bases; unmatched bases: 6. CDR3 bases: TGTGCCACTGGACAGGGGTGGAGAAACATTCAGTACTTC. Translation gives CATGQGWRNIQYF.

This clone was counted a single time. CDR3 sequence reads: CASATRSGGLTDTQYF. CDR3 sequence (DNA): TGTGCCAGCGCGACCCGTAGCGGGGGCCTCACAGATACGCAGTATTTT. V usage is TRBV5-4 and J usage is TRBJ2-3, with 9 bases lining up with TRBD2. Germline V CDR1 and CDR2: SGHNT, YYREEE (reference sequence). CDR3 size: 16 residues. V lost 7 bases to trimming and J lost 2 bases; unmatched junction nucleotides: 11.

Here the CDR3 reads CSVWTEFNYGYTF. CDR3 bases: TGCAGCGTGTGGACAGAATTTAACTATGGCTACACCTTC. This chain links TRBV29-1 with TRBJ1-2; D may be TRBD1 (6 bases). CDR1 and CDR2 from the germline V gene are SQVTM and ANQGSEA. CDR3 length equals 13 residues. Between the trimmed V and J ends, which lost 6 bases and 1 base, there was a span of 12 bases.

The chain recombines TRBV5-1 with TRBJ2-3; D call uncertain. Germline V CDR1 and CDR2: SGHRS, YFSETQ. This CDR3 contains 14 residues. Trimming shortened V by 4 bases and J by 1 base, and 10 bases separated the two germline ends. In DNA, the CDR3 is TGCGCCAGCAGCCCGCGTCAGGGCACAGATACGCAGTATTTT. Translation gives CASSPRQGTDTQYF.

J is TRBJ2-7 and V is TRBV4-1; D is unclear. This CDR3 has 14 amino acids. Germline loops: CDR1 MGHRA, CDR2 YSYEKL. V was cut by 2 bases and J by 3 bases, with 11 bases left in between. CDR3 DNA: TGCGCCAGCAGCCAACCAGGTCCTCTCTACGAGCAGTACTTC. This codes for CASSQPGPLYEQYF.